The 32 T cell receptor beta chains listed next were all sequenced from one sample in a study of T-cell reconstitution after alpha-beta-depleted transplantation in children. TCRbeta library construction was performed incorporating unique molecular identifiers. TCRdb re-analysed the PCR reads in MiXCR, keeping a single row per CDR3 protein. The data hold 200,000 to 300,000 distinct CDR3 sequences, with 12% observed a single time. The material sequenced was PBMCs from the stem cell graft donor, taken from the stem cell graft. Receptor source: a human donor who donated a stem cell graft to a child with acute lymphoblastic leukemia.

V usage is TRBV11-2 and J usage is TRBJ2-6, with 10 positions matching TRBD2. The germline V gene encodes CDR1 SGHAT and CDR2 FQNNGV. After removal of 5 bases from V and 0 bases from J, the junction contained 7 bases not matched to a gene. This CDR3 contains 18 residues. Written as DNA, the CDR3 is TGTGCCAGCAGCCGGATAGCGGGAGGCGTCTCTGGGGCCAACGTCCTGACTTTC. Translation gives CASSRIAGGVSGANVLTF.

This clonotype was counted at least ten times. The CDR3 sequence: CSAETGGTRRDTQYF. CDR3 DNA: TGCAGTGCGGAAACGGGCGGGACTAGACGAGATACGCAGTATTTT. The rearrangement links TRBV20-1 to TRBJ2-3; 8 positions match TRBD2. The CDR3 length is 15 residues. V lost 6 bases to trimming and J lost 5 bases; unmatched junction nucleotides: 13. Germline assignment: CDR1 DFQATT and CDR2 SNEGSKA (reference sequence).

This clonotype was observed at least ten times. The chain combines TRBV20-1 with TRBJ2-3; 9 nucleotides agree with TRBD2. Germline CDR1 and CDR2: DFQATT and SNEGSKA (reference sequence). This CDR3 is 14 amino acids long. J lost 3 bases, V lost 3 bases, and 4 bases had no gene match. The chain's CDR3 is CSARQAGGTDTQYF. The CDR3 DNA reads as TGCAGTGCTAGGCAAGCGGGAGGAACAGATACGCAGTATTTT.

This clonotype came up many times. The rearrangement joins TRBV20-1 to TRBJ2-1; TRBD2 matches 9 bases. The CDR3 consists of 14 residues. CDR1 and CDR2 (germline): DFQATT, SNEGSKA (reference sequence). J gave up 2 bases and V 3 bases, and 2 bases lay outside the gene matches. The CDR3 nucleotides read TGCAGTGCTAGGGGACTAGCAGCCTACAATGAGCAGTTCTTC. This translates into CSARGLAAYNEQFF.

V usage is TRBV7-9 and J usage is TRBJ2-7; D is possibly TRBD2 (6 bases). V shed 0 bases and J shed 3 bases, with 12 bases lying between them. Germline CDR1 reads SEHNR; CDR2 reads FQNEAQ (reference sequence). The CDR3 is 15 residues long. The CDR3 reads CASSLAGGSFYEQYF. The CDR3 region has the DNA TGTGCCAGCAGCTTAGCGGGAGGATCATTCTACGAGCAGTACTTC.

V gene TRBV7-8 combines with J gene TRBJ1-2; a weak D match, TRBD1 (6 bases). The germline V and J ends were trimmed by 4 bases and 0 bases, with 12 bases remaining between them. CDR3 length: 15 residues. Germline values: CDR1 SGHVS, CDR2 FQNEAQ. CDR3 in amino acids: CASSSGQFANYGYTF. Written as DNA, the CDR3 is TGTGCCAGCAGCTCCGGACAGTTCGCTAACTATGGCTACACCTTC.

Regarding this clonotype: A read error may explain this, as a much larger clone is one base away. The chain is built from TRBV12-3 or TRBV12-4 and TRBJ2-7, with D perhaps matching TRBD1 (6 bases). The CDR3 length is 15 residues. The CDR3 reads CAGSSFFGDTYEQYF. The CDR3 DNA sequence: TGTGCCGGCAGTTCGTTTTTCGGGGACACCTACGAGCAGTACTTC.

This clonotype was seen a handful of times. The rearrangement joins TRBV5-1 to TRBJ2-3, with D possibly being TRBD1 or TRBD2 (5 bases each). The CDR3 is made up of 15 amino acids. V lost 0 bases, J lost 5 bases, and 13 bases lay in between. Germline lookup yields CDR1 SGHRS and CDR2 YFSETQ. The CDR3 here is CASSLVVGAGDTQYF. The CDR3, as DNA: TGCGCCAGCAGCTTGGTGGTCGGGGCGGGAGATACGCAGTATTTT. Using reference TRBV5-1 and TRBJ2-3 for the parts outside the CDR3, the full variable domain is KAGVTQTPRYLIKTRGQQVTLSCSPISGHRSVSWYQQTPGQGLQFLFEYFSETQRNKGNFPGRFSGRQFSNSRSEMNVSTLELGDSALYLCASSLVVGAGDTQYFGPGTRLTVL.

CDR3 residues: CASSQASGSPNEQFF. The CDR3 DNA follows: TGTGCCAGCAGCCAAGCTAGCGGGAGTCCCAATGAGCAGTTCTTC. The genes are TRBV4-2 and TRBJ2-1; TRBD2 agrees at 10 bases. The CDR3 spans 15 residues. Germline CDR1 is LGHNA and CDR2 is YNFKEQ. The J segment lost 6 bases and the V segment lost 1 base, leaving 3 bases of the junction unmatched.

This clonotype was observed a handful of times. This chain joins TRBV6-2 or TRBV6-3 and TRBJ2-6; D perhaps matches TRBD1 (6 bases). Germline V gives CDR1 MNHEY, CDR2 SVGEGT. The V gene lost 4 bases and the J gene lost 3 bases, with 10 bases spanning the gap. The CDR3 covers 15 residues. The CDR3 sequence: CASSFSGDGANVLTF. In DNA form, the CDR3 reads TGTGCCAGCAGTTTCTCAGGGGATGGGGCCAACGTCCTGACTTTC.

This clonotype was picked up a small number of times. The V gene is TRBV7-3, the J gene TRBJ2-2; possibly TRBD2 for D (6 bases). The CDR3 has 16 residues. Germline values: CDR1 SGHTA, CDR2 FQGTGA. V dropped 3 bases and J dropped 9 bases, with 20 bases sitting between them. This CDR3 reads CASSLSRGAGSRELFF. The CDR3 DNA is TGTGCCAGCAGCTTGTCCCGCGGGGCAGGGTCCCGGGAGCTGTTTTTT.

The rearrangement links TRBV20-1 to TRBJ2-2, with 10 bases fitting TRBD2. Germline CDR1 and CDR2: DFQATT and SNEGSKA (reference sequence). V lost 0 bases, J lost 1 base, and 5 bases stayed unmatched. This CDR3 comprises 17 residues. For the CDR3, the DNA is TGCAGTGCTAGAGATTATGCTAGCGGGGGGAACACCGGGGAGCTGTTTTTT. This translates into CSARDYASGGNTGELFF.

The sample holds many counts of this clonotype. V usage is TRBV4-3 and J usage is TRBJ1-6; D is unresolved. The CDR3 loop spans 12 amino acids. Germline CDR1 LGHNA, CDR2 YSLEER. Trimming took 4 bases from V and 7 from J, leaving 5 bases between them. CDR3 bases: TGCGCCAGCAGCCTAACCAATTCACCCCTCCACTTT. This sequence encodes CASSLTNSPLHF.

This clonotype has a count of ten or more. This chain joins TRBV6-5 and TRBJ2-5; D not resolved. CDR1 and CDR2 from the germline V gene are MNHEY and SVGAGI. This CDR3 contains 18 residues. V gave up 2 bases and J gave up 2 bases, with 21 bases separating them. CDR3 in amino acids: CASSYRSVAPPYQETQYF. The CDR3 region has the DNA TGTGCCAGCAGTTACCGGTCCGTCGCGCCCCCCTATCAAGAGACCCAGTACTTC.

Ten or more counts support this clonotype. The chain recombines TRBV6-2 or TRBV6-3 with TRBJ2-7, with 8 bases matching TRBD1. The CDR3 is 14 residues long. Germline CDR1 and CDR2: MNHEY and SVGEGT. V shed 5 bases, J shed 3 bases, and the junction held 6 bases outside the gene matches. CDR3 sequence reads: CASSAGQEFYEQYF. CDR3 in DNA: TGTGCCAGCAGTGCGGGACAGGAGTTCTACGAGCAGTACTTC.

This chain joins TRBV6-2 or TRBV6-3 and TRBJ1-5; TRBD1 matches at 7 bases. Germline V CDR1 and CDR2: MNHEY, SVGEGT. The CDR3 consists of 14 residues. J gave up 3 bases and V 5 bases, and 4 bases lay outside the gene matches. DNA of the CDR3: TGTGCCAGCAGTGGACAGGCGATCAATCAGCCCCAGCATTTT. As protein: CASSGQAINQPQHF.

This clonotype was detected ten times or more. The V call is TRBV28, the J call TRBJ2-7; D is ambiguous. V shed 8 bases and J shed 2 bases, with 10 bases lying between them. The CDR3 covers 12 residues. Per germline, CDR1 MDHEN and CDR2 SYDVKM. CDR3 sequence: CASVGSPYEQYF. As DNA, the CDR3 is TGTGCCAGCGTCGGATCGCCCTACGAGCAGTACTTC. The entire variable domain, with the rest obtained from reference TRBV28 and TRBJ2-7, is as follows: DVKVTQSSRYLVKRTGEKVFLECVQDMDHENMFWYRQDPGLGLRLIYFSYDVKMKEKGDIPEGYSVSREKKERFSLILESASTNQTSMYLCASVGSPYEQYFGPGTRLTVT.

This clonotype was observed at least ten times. The chain employs TRBV5-1 and TRBJ2-7, with D tentatively TRBD1 (6 bases). Trimming left V 3 bases short and J 1 base short, with 20 bases between. Germline V gene lookup returns CDR1 SGHRS and CDR2 YFSETQ. This CDR3 has 17 residues. The chain's CDR3 is CASSWGLGDTTSYEQYF. The CDR3, as DNA: TGCGCCAGCAGCTGGGGATTAGGGGACACAACATCCTACGAGCAGTACTTC.

Comments on this clonotype: A read error may be the cause here, since a much bigger clone is one base away. The chain uses TRBV5-1 and TRBJ2-7; D possibly matches TRBD1 or TRBD2 (5 bases each). The CDR3 covers 14 residues. V was clipped by 4 bases and J by 2 bases, with 13 bases between them. Germline V gives CDR1 SGHRS, CDR2 YFSETQ. CDR3 loop: CASSTGTDAYEQYF. The CDR3 DNA sequence: TGCGCCAGCAGCACCGGGACGGATGCCTACGAGCAGTACTTC.

This clonotype showed up many times. The chain couples TRBV12-3 or TRBV12-4 to TRBJ1-6; 10 bases line up with TRBD1. The CDR3 has 15 amino acids. The V segment lost 4 bases and the J segment 8 bases; nucleotides outside the gene matches: 5. CDR3 DNA: TGTGCCAGCAGTTCCGGGACAGGGGATTATTCACCCCTCCACTTT. Protein: CASSSGTGDYSPLHF.

This clonotype was counted at least ten times. The chain recombines TRBV9 with TRBJ2-3; tentative D call: TRBD2 (7 bases). The CDR3 is 16 amino acids. CDR1 SGDLS and CDR2 YYNGEE come from the germline V gene. V gave up 0 bases and J gave up 2 bases, with 13 bases separating them. The DNA for the CDR3 is TGTGCCAGCAGCGTAGTAGGGGGGGCCTCCACAGATACGCAGTATTTT. This codes for CASSVVGGASTDTQYF.

The V gene is TRBV6-2 or TRBV6-3, the J gene TRBJ2-5; D is ambiguous. CDR1 is MNHEY and CDR2 is SVGEGT in the germline V gene. This CDR3 region has 11 residues. Trimming removed 5 bases at V and 5 bases at J, with 6 bases between. The CDR3 is CASSTLETQYF. CDR3 bases: TGTGCCAGCAGTACCTTGGAGACCCAGTACTTC.

This clonotype came up many times. The chain is built from TRBV20-1 and TRBJ2-1; TRBD2 matches 7 bases. The length of the CDR3 is 14 residues. The V and J ends lost 3 bases and 3 bases, in that order; junction bases with no gene match: 5. The germline V gene has CDR1 DFQATT and CDR2 SNEGSKA (reference sequence). CDR3 in amino acids: CSARGGGSYNEQFF. In nucleotides, the CDR3 is TGCAGTGCTAGGGGTGGCGGGAGCTACAATGAGCAGTTCTTC.

Ten or more counts support this clonotype. The V gene is TRBV14, the J gene TRBJ2-7, with 7 bases fitting TRBD1. Germline V gene data show CDR1 as SGHDN and CDR2 as FVKESK. The junction had 16 bases not matched to a gene; V was cut back by 0 bases and J by 2 bases. The length of the CDR3 is 19 residues. CDR3: CASSQDLAKRDREAYEQYF. The CDR3 DNA reads as TGTGCCAGCAGCCAAGATTTAGCGAAACGAGACAGGGAAGCCTACGAGCAGTACTTC. The entire variable domain, with the rest obtained from reference TRBV14 and TRBJ2-7, is as follows: EAGVTQFPSHSVIEKGQTVTLRCDPISGHDNLYWYRRVMGKEIKFLLHFVKESKQDESGMPNNRFLAERTGGTYSTLKVQPAELEDSGVYFCASSQDLAKRDREAYEQYFGPGTRLTVT.

This clonotype turned up a few times. This chain connects TRBV20-1 to TRBJ2-7; unclear D gene. This CDR3 has 13 amino acids. V was clipped by 6 bases and J by 0 bases, with 12 bases between them. Per the germline V gene, CDR1 is DFQATT and CDR2 is SNEGSKA (reference sequence). CDR3: CSARRVSSYEQYF. Here the CDR3 DNA reads TGCAGTGCCAGACGGGTCAGCTCCTACGAGCAGTACTTC.

Notes on this clonotype: This may come from a read error, since a much larger clone is one base off. This chain connects TRBV9 to TRBJ1-1, with D perhaps TRBD1 (6 bases). CDR3 length: 17 amino acids. The germline V gene has CDR1 SGDLS and CDR2 YYNGEE. CDR3 amino acids: CASSVRSTGLEGTEVFF. In DNA, the CDR3 is TGTGCCAGCAGCGTAAGATCGACAGGCTTAGAGGGCACTGAAGTTTTCTTT.

Many counts were recorded for this clonotype. The J gene is TRBJ2-1, the V gene TRBV29-1, with a possible D match to TRBD2 (6 bases). V lost 5 bases and J 3 bases, leaving 11 bases between the germline ends. Germline V lookup: CDR1 SQVTM, CDR2 ANQGSEA. The CDR3 runs to 13 residues. CDR3 in amino acids: CSVRSGYYNEQFF. CDR3 nucleotides: TGCAGCGTTCGTAGCGGATACTACAATGAGCAGTTCTTC.

In its sample, this clonotype was seen many times. The rearrangement uses TRBV10-3 and TRBJ1-5, with D possibly being TRBD1 (5 bases). CDR1 ENHRY and CDR2 SYGVKD come from the germline V gene. Trimming took 5 bases from V and 3 from J, leaving 20 bases between them. This CDR3 is 17 amino acids long. The CDR3 DNA sequence: TGTGCCATCAGTTCCACAGGTGAAAATCTCTCCAATCAGCCCCAGCATTTT. Translating gives CAISSTGENLSNQPQHF.

Note on this clonotype: Mismatch with germline at one junction end may stem from a read error. The V call is TRBV12-3 or TRBV12-4, the J call TRBJ2-7; maybe TRBD2 (6 bases). This CDR3 is built from 13 residues. The CDR3, as DNA: TGTGCCGGCAGTCTCGGAGGGTCCTACGAGCAGTACTTC. This encodes CAGSLGGSYEQYF.

The table lists this clonotype with many counts. The chain links TRBV9 to TRBJ1-1; D is unclear. Trimming shortened V by 0 bases and J by 2 bases, and 8 bases separated the two germline ends. Germline V gene data show CDR1 as SGDLS and CDR2 as YYNGEE. This CDR3 has 14 amino acids. The CDR3 region is CASSVGGVNTEAFF. In DNA form, the CDR3 reads TGTGCCAGCAGCGTAGGGGGTGTAAACACTGAAGCTTTCTTT.

Ten or more counts support this clonotype. This chain connects TRBV3-1 to TRBJ1-1; no clear D. Per germline, CDR1 LGHDT and CDR2 YNNKEL (reference sequence). The CDR3 is 13 amino acids. With 3 bases removed from V and 6 bases from J, the gap between germline ends came to 11 bases. CDR3 in amino acids: CASSQGSKPEAFF. The CDR3, as DNA: TGTGCCAGCAGCCAGGGGTCTAAACCTGAAGCTTTCTTT.

This clonotype was seen ten or more times. The rearrangement links TRBV20-1 to TRBJ2-3, with TRBD2 matching 14 bases. V gave up 6 bases and J gave up 4 bases; unmatched junction bases: 6. Germline values: CDR1 DFQATT, CDR2 SNEGSKA (reference sequence). The CDR3 is made up of 15 amino acids. As DNA, the CDR3 is TGCAGTGCCCCCAGACTAGCGGGGGGGCCAGATACGCAGTATTTT. This translates into CSAPRLAGGPDTQYF.